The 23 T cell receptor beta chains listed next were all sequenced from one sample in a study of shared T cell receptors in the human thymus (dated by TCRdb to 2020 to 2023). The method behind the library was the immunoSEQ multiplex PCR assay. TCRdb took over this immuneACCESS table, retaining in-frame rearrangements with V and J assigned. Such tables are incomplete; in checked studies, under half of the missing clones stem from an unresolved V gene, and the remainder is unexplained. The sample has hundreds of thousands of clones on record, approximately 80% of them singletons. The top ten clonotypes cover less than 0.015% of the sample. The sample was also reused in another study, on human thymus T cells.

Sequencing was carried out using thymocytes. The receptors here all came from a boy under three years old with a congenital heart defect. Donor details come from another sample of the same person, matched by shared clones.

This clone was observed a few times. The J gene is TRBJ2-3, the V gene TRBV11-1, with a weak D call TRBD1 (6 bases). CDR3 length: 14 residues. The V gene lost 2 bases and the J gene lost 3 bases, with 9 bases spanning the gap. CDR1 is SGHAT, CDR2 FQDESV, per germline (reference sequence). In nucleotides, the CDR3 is TGTGCCAGCAGCTTAACAGGGCGGACAGATACGCAGTATTTT. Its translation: CASSLTGRTDTQYF. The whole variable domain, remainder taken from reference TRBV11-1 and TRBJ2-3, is EAEVAQSPRYKITEKSQAVAFWCDPISGHATLYWYRQILGQGPELLVQFQDESVVDDSQLPKDRFSAERLKGVDSTLKIQPAELGDSAMYLCASSLTGRTDTQYFGPGTRLTVL.

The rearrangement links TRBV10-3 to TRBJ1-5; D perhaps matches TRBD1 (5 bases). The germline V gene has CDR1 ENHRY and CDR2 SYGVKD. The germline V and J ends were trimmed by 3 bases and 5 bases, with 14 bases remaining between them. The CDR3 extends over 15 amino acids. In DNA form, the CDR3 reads TGTGCCATCAGTGATGGCAGGGAAGGCGATCAGCCCCAGCATTTT. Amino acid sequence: CAISDGREGDQPQHF.

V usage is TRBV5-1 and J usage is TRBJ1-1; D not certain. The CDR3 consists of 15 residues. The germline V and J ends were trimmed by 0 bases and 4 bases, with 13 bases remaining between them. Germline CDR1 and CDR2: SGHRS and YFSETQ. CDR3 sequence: CASSLGGPLGTEAFF. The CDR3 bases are TGCGCCAGCAGCTTGGGCGGGCCTCTAGGCACTGAAGCTTTCTTT. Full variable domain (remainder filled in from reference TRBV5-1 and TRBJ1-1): KAGVTQTPRYLIKTRGQQVTLSCSPISGHRSVSWYQQTPGQGLQFLFEYFSETQRNKGNFPGRFSGRQFSNSRSEMNVSTLELGDSALYLCASSLGGPLGTEAFFGQGTRLTVV.

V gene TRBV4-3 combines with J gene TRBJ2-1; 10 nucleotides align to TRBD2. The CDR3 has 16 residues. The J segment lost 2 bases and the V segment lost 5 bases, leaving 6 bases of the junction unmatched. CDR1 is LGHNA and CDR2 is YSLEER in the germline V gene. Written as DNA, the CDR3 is TGCGCCAGCAGCTCCTCGAGCGGGAGGGCCTACAATGAGCAGTTCTTC. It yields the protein CASSSSSGRAYNEQFF.

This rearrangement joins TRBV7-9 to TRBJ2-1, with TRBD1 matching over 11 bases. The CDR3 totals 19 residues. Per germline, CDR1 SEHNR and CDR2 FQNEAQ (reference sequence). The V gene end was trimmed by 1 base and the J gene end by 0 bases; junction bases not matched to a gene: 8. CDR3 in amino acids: CASSLEEGDRGSSYNEQFF. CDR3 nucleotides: TGTGCCAGCAGCTTAGAGGAAGGGGACAGGGGGAGCTCCTACAATGAGCAGTTCTTC.

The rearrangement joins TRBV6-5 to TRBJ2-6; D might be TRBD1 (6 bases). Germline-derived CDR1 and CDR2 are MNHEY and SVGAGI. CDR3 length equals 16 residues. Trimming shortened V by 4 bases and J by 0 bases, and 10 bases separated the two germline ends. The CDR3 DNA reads TGTGCCAGCAGTTTGACAGGTCGCTCTGGGGCCAACGTCCTGACTTTC. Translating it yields CASSLTGRSGANVLTF.

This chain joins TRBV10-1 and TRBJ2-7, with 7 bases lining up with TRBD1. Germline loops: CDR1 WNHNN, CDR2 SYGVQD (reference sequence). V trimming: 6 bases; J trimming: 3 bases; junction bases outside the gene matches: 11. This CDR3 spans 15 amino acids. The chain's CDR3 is CASSENRTGLYEQYF. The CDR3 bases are TGCGCCAGCAGCGAAAATCGGACAGGACTCTACGAGCAGTACTTC.

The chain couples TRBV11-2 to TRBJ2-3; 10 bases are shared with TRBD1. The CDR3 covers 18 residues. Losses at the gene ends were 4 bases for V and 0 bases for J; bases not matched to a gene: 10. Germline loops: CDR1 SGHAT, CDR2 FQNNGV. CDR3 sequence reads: CASSSRTGGPPSTDTQYF. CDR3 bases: TGTGCCAGCAGCTCTCGGACAGGGGGTCCCCCTAGCACAGATACGCAGTATTTT.

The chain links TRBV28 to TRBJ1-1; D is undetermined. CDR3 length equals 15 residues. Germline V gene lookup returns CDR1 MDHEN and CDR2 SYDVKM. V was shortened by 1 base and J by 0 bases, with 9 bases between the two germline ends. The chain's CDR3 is CASSLYGIMNTEAFF. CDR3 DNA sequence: TGTGCCAGCAGTTTATACGGGATTATGAACACTGAAGCTTTCTTT.

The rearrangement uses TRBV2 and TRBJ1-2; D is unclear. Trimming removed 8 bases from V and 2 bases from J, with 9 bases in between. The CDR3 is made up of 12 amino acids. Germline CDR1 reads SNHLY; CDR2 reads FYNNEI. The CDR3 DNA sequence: TGTGCCAGCCGGGTCATAAACTATGGCTACACCTTC. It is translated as CASRVINYGYTF.

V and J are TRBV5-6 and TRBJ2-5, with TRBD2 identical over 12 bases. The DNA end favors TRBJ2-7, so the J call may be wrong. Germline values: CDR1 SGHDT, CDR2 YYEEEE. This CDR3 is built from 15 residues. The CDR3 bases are TGTGCCAGCAGCTTGCTAGCGGGAGGGCAACACGAGCAGTACTTC. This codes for CASSLLAGGQHEQYF.

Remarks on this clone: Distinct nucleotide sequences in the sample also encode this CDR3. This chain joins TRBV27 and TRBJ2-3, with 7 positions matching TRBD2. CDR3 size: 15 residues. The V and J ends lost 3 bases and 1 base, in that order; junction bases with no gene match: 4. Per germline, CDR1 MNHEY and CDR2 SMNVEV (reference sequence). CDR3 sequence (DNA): TGTGCCAGCAGTTTGACCAGCGGGGGCACAGATACGCAGTATTTT. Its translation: CASSLTSGGTDTQYF.

CDR3 DNA sequence: TGTGCCAGCGGGGGGGCTAGCGGGCTAGCCAAAAACATTCAGTACTTC. It encodes CASGGASGLAKNIQYF. The chain employs TRBV11-2 and TRBJ2-4, with 8 bases lining up with TRBD2. J lost 0 bases, V lost 8 bases, and 9 bases had no gene match. Germline values: CDR1 SGHAT, CDR2 FQNNGV. The length of the CDR3 is 16 residues. The variable domain in full, completed from reference TRBV11-2 and TRBJ2-4, reads EAGVAQSPRYKIIEKRQSVAFWCNPISGHATLYWYQQILGQGPKLLIQFQNNGVVDDSQLPKDRFSAERLKGVDSTLKIQPAKLEDSAVYLCASGGASGLAKNIQYFGAGTRLSVL.

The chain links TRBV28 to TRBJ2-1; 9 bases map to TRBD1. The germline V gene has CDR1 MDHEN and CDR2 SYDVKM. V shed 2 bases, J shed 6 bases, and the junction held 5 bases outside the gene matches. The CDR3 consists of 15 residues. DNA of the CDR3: TGTGCCAGCAGTTTACCACAGGGGGCCTCCAATGAGCAGTTCTTC. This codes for CASSLPQGASNEQFF.

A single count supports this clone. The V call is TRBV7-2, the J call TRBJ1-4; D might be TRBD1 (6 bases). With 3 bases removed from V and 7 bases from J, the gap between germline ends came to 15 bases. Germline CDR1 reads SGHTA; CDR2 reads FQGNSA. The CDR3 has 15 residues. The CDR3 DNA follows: TGTGCCAGCAGCTTCAGGGGACAAAACCTTGAAAAACTGTTTTTT. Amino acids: CASSFRGQNLEKLFF.

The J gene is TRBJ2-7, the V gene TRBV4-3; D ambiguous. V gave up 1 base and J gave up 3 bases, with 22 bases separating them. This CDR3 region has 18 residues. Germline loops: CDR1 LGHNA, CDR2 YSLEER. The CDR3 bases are TGCGCCAGCAGCCAAGGTATCGGTGGTGGTAGCAGCTACTACGAGCAGTACTTC. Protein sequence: CASSQGIGGGSSYYEQYF.

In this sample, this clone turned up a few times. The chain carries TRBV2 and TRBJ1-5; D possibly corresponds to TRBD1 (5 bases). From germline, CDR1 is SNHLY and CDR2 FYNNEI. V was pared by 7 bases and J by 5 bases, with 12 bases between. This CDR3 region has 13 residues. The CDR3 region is CASTQGGDQPQHF. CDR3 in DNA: TGTGCCAGCACGCAGGGCGGAGATCAGCCCCAGCATTTT.

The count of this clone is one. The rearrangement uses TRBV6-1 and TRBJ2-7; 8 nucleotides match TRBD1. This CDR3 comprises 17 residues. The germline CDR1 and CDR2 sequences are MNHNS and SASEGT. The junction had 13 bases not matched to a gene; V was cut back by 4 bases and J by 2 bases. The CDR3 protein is CASSADRGDSVTYEQYF. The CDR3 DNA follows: TGTGCCAGCAGTGCTGACAGGGGAGACTCTGTAACCTACGAGCAGTACTTC.

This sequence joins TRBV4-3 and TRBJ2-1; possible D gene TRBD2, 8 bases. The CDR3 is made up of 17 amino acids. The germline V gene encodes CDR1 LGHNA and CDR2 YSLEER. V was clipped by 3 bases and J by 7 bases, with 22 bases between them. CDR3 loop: CASSQRGEGAPWNEQFF. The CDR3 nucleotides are TGCGCCAGCAGCCAGCGGGGGGAGGGGGCCCCTTGGAATGAGCAGTTCTTC.

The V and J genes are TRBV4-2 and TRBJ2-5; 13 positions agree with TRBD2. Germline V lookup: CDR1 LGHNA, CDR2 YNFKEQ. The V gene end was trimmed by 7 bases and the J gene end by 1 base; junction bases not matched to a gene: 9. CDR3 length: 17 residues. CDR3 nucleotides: TGTGCCAGCACCCTGACCGGGACTAGCGGGATCCAAGAGACCCAGTACTTC. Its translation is CASTLTGTSGIQETQYF.

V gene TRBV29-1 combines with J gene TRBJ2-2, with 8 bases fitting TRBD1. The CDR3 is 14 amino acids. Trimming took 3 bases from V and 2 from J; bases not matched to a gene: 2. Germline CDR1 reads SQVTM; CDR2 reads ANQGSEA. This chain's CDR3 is CSVEGTGNTGELFF. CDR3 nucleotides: TGCAGCGTTGAGGGGACAGGTAACACCGGGGAGCTGTTTTTT.

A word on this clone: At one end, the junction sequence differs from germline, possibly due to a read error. CDR3 in DNA: TGCGCCGGCAGCCCTAATGAGGGGGCGCGTACTGAAGCTTTCTTT. It is translated as CAGSPNEGARTEAFF. J is TRBJ1-1 and V is TRBV4-3, with 7 bases aligning to TRBD1. The CDR3 consists of 15 residues. Germline CDR1 and CDR2: LGHNA and YSLEER.

In DNA, the CDR3 is TGCGCCAGCAGCCCAGTTGAGAAGATCCCGGGACTAGCGGGGTACAATGAGCAGTTCTTC. It yields the protein CASSPVEKIPGLAGYNEQFF. The V and J genes are TRBV5-1 and TRBJ2-1; 13 bases agree with TRBD2. Germline trimming cut 4 bases from V and 4 bases from J; bases unmatched to any gene: 17. Germline CDR1 is SGHRS and CDR2 is YFSETQ. The CDR3 runs 20 residues.